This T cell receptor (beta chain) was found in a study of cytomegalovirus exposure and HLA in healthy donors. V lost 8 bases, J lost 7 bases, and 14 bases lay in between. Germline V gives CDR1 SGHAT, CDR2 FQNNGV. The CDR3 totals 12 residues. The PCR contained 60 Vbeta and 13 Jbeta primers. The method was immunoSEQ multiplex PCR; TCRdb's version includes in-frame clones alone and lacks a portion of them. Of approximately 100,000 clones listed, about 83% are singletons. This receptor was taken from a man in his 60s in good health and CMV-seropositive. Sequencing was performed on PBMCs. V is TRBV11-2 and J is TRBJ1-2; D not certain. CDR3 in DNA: TGTGCCAGCTTCGGGGTCCCTAGTGGCTACACCTTC. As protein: CASFGVPSGYTF.